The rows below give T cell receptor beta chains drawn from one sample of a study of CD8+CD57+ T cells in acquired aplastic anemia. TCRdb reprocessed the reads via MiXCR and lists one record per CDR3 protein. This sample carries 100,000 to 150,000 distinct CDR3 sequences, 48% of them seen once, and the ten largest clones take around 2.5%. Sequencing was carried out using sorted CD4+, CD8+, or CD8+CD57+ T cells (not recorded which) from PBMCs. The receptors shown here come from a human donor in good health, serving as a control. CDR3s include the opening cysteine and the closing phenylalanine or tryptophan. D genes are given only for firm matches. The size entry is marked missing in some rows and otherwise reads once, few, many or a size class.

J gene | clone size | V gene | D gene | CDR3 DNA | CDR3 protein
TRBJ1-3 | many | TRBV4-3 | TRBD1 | TGCGCCAGCAGCCTGGACAGGGCAAGCTCTGGAAACACCATATATTTT | CASSLDRASSGNTIYF
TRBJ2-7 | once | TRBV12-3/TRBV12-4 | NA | TGTGCCAGCAGTTTAGAGGGGCAGGGGCGAGGCGAGCAGTACTTC | CASSLEGQGRGEQYF
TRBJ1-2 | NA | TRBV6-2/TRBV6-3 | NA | TGTGCCAGCAGTTACTCGACCAGGGGAGGGTACTATGGCTACACCTTC | CASSYSTRGGYYGYTF
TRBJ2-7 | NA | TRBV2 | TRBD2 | TGTGCCAGCATTATGGCGGGAGGAGCCTACGAGCAGTACTTC | CASIMAGGAYEQYF
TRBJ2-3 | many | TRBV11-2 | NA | TGTGCCAGCACCTACGGGGGCCGGGGCACAGATACGCAGTATTTT | CASTYGGRGTDTQYF
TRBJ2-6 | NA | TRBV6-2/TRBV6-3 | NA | TGTGCCAGCAGTTACTCTATCCGGACACCCTTGGCTGGGGCCAACGTCCTGACTTTC | CASSYSIRTPLAGANVLTF
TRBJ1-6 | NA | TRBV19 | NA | TGTGCCAGTAGTATAGCCAGCCTTAATTCACCCCTCCACTTT | CASSIASLNSPLHF
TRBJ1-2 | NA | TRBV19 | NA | TGTGCCAGTACCTCAGGCAAAAACAACTATGGCTACACCTTC | CASTSGKNNYGYTF
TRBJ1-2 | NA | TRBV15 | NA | TGTGCCACCAGCAGAGACCAAAGAATCTATGGCTACACCTTC | CATSRDQRIYGYTF
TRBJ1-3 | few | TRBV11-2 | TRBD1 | TGTGCCAGCAGCCCAGGACAGGGAGGGTTAGCTGGAAACACCATATATTTT | CASSPGQGGLAGNTIYF
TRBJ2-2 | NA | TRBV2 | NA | TGTGCCAGCAGGAGGGCGACCACCGGGGAGCTGTTTTTT | CASRRATTGELFF
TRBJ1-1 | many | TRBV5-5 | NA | TGTGCCAGCTGGTTGGGGGAGGTGTGCACTGAAGCTTTCTTT | CASWLGEVCTEAFF
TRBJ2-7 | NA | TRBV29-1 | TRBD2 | TGCAGCGTTGAAGATATCGGGAGGGCCCACGAGCAGTACTTC | CSVEDIGRAHEQYF
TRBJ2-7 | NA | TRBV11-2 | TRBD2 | TGTGCCAGCAGCTTAGTGGCTAGCGGGGGGGCCTACGAGCAGTACTTC | CASSLVASGGAYEQYF
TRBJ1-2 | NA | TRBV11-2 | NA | TGTGCCAGCAGCTTAGATCAGGGTCCCTATGGCTACACCTTC | CASSLDQGPYGYTF
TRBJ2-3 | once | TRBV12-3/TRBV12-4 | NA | TGTGCCTGCAGTTTAGGCAGTAGCGCGGGAAAAGATACGCAGTATTTT | CACSLGSSAGKDTQYF
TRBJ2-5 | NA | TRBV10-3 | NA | TGTGCCATCAGTGAGTCGATTTCTAGGGAGACCCAGTACTTC | CAISESISRETQYF
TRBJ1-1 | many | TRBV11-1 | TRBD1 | TGTGCCAGCTCGGACAGGGGCGTCAACACTGAAGCTTTCTTT | CASSDRGVNTEAFF
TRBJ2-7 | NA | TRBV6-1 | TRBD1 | TGTGCCAGCAGGTCACACAGGGGTCTCTCCTACGAGCAGTACTTC | CASRSHRGLSYEQYF
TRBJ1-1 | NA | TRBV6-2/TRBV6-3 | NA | TGTGCCAGCAGTTACTCCCTGGGGGAGGGCCGGAACACTGAAGCTTCCTTT | CASSYSLGEGRNTEASF
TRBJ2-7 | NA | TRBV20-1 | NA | TGCAGTGCTAGAGAGACAGTCTCTGGGGCCGGTGGCGAGCAGTACTTC | CSARETVSGAGGEQYF
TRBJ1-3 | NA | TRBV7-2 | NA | TGTGCCAGCAGCCTCAGCGGGGCAGAGAGAAACACCATATATTTT | CASSLSGAERNTIYF
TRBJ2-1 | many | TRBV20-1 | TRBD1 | TGCAGTGCTGAACCGGGACAGTCCTACAATGAGCAGTTCTTC | CSAEPGQSYNEQFF
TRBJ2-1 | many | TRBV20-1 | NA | TGCAGTACAGTCTACAATGAGCAGTTCTTC | CSTVYNEQFF
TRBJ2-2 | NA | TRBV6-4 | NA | TGTGCCAGCAGTGACTCGGGGACGGCCGGGGAGCTGTTTTTT | CASSDSGTAGELFF
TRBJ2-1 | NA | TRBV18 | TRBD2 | TGTGCCAGCTCGGAAAGAACCGCTAGCGGGGGATTTAATGAGCAGTTCTTC | CASSERTASGGFNEQFF
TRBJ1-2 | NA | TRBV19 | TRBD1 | TGTGCCACCGCGACAGGGGGACGGGTTGGCTACACCTTC | CATATGGRVGYTF
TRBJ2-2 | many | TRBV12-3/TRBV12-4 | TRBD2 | TGTGCCAGCAGTTTCCTAGCGGCCGCGAACACCGGGGAGCTGTTTTTT | CASSFLAAANTGELFF
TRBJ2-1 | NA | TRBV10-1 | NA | TGCGCCAGCAGTCTGGGGGTTACCTACAATGAGCAGTTCTTC | CASSLGVTYNEQFF
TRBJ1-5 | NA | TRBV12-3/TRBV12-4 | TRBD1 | TGTGCCAGCAGTTTAGGGACAGGGGGACGGAGCAATCAGCCCCAGCATTTT | CASSLGTGGRSNQPQHF
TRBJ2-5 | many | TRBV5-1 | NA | TGCGCCAGCAGCTTCTGGGGGCTCGAGACCCAGTACTTC | CASSFWGLETQYF
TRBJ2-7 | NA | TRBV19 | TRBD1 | TGTGCCAGTATGGGGACCGGGACAGGGGTCTACGAGCAGTACTTC | CASMGTGTGVYEQYF
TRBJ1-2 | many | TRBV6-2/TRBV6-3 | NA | TGTGCCGCAGAGGGACGGTTCTCCTATGGCTACACCTTC | CAAEGRFSYGYTF
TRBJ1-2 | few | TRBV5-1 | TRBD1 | TGCGCCAGCAGCTTATTGGACAGGGGTGGAGGCTACGCCTTC | CASSLLDRGGGYAF
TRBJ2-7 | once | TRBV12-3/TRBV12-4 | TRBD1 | TGTGCCAGCAACCAGGGGGTTGGGGAGCAGTACTTC | CASNQGVGEQYF
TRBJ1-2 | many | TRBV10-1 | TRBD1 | TGCGCCAGCCTTGACCCTAGACAGGGCTACTATGGCTACACCTTC | CASLDPRQGYYGYTF
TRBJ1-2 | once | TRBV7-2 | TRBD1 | TGTGCCAGCAGCTCCGGGACAGAACTCTATGGCTACACCTTC | CASSSGTELYGYTF
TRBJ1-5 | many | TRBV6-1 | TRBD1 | TGTGCCAGCAGTGAAGCCGTTACAGGGGCCCTTAATCAGCCCCAGCATTTT | CASSEAVTGALNQPQHF
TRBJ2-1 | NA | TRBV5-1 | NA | TGCGCCAGCAGTGCCCAGCGAGGGCCTGAGCAGTTCTTC | CASSAQRGPEQFF
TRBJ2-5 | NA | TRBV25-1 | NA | TGTGCCAGCACTCGGGACAATGAAGAGACCCAGTACTTC | CASTRDNEETQYF
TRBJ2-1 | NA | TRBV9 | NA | TGTGCCAGCAGCGTAGAGAACGGGGGAGTGAATGAGCAGTTCTTC | CASSVENGGVNEQFF
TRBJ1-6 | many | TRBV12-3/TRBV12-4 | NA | TGTGCCAGCAGCGACAGAAGGTCACCCCTCCACTTT | CASSDRRSPLHF
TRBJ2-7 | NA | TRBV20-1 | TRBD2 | TGCAGTGCTAGGGGGAGGGAGTCCTACGAGCAGTACTTC | CSARGRESYEQYF
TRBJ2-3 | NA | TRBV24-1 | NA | TGTGCCACCAGCGTCTTTTCTAGCACAGATACGCAGTATTTT | CATSVFSSTDTQYF
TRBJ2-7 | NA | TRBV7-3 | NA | TGTGCCAGCAGCCCCGGGCAGGGAAGAACGGGGTCCTACGAGCAGTACTTC | CASSPGQGRTGSYEQYF
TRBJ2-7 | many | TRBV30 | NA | TGTGCCTGGAGTCCCCCGAACCCCTACGAGCAGTACTTC | CAWSPPNPYEQYF
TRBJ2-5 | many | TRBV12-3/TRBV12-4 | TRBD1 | TGTGCCAGCAGTCTTCGGGACAGGGGAGAGACCCAGTACTTC | CASSLRDRGETQYF
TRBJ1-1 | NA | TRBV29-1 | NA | TGCAGCGTCGATGAGGGAATGAACACTGAAGCTTTCTTT | CSVDEGMNTEAFF
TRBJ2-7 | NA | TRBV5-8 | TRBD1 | TGTGCCAGCAGCTTCGGACAGGGTTTGGCCTACGAGCAGTACTTC | CASSFGQGLAYEQYF
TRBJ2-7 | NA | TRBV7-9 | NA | TGTGCCAGCAGCCCGGGGCACGAGCAGTACTTC | CASSPGHEQYF
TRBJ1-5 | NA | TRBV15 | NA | TGTGCCACCAGCTCCAGTTCGGAGGCCGCTCAGCCCCAGCATTTT | CATSSSSEAAQPQHF